What follows is one T cell receptor (beta chain) and its context. The antigen remains undetermined. The sample comes from a study of T cell responses to AZD1222 COVID-19 vaccine. Broader study findings: None of the repertoires were sampled until the peak T cell response had passed. Nearly half of the spike-specific TCRs reportedly recognize variant regions that carry no mutations. At study baseline, merely more than 5 AZD1222 recipients were seropositive.

In germline, CDR1 is LGHNT, CDR2 FRNRAP. The ends were cut back, 3 bases at V and 6 bases at J, with 8 bases in the middle. This CDR3 is 12 amino acids long. TCRdb's table, derived via immunoSEQ multiplex PCR, lists solely in-frame clones and lacks some. The data contain about 70,000 clones, 85% of them singletons. This TCR was sampled from an adult in good health. Sample: peripheral blood, taken on day 0 of AZD1222 vaccination. V and J are TRBV12-5 and TRBJ1-1; D unclear. The CDR3 region is CASGLPLAEAFF. CDR3 DNA: TGTGCTAGTGGTTTACCACTAGCTGAAGCTTTCTTT.